This is a list of T cell receptor beta chains from one sample in a study of T cells after yellow fever vaccination. TCRdb fed the 5' RACE reads into MiXCR, producing one record per CDR3 protein. The data contain 230,000 or so distinct CDR3 sequences, around 6.7% of them seen just once; the ten biggest clones take up approximately 1%. The material was CD4+ T cells sorted from PBMCs, obtained on the day of the yellow fever booster vaccination. The origin of the receptors is a man aged 30 to 39 who received the YFV17D yellow fever vaccine. CDR3s include the opening cysteine and the closing phenylalanine or tryptophan. A D gene is named only where the DNA matches it firmly. Rows may omit the clone size; those that give it use once, few, many or a size class.

size	D	J	V	CDR3	DNA
NA	NA	TRBJ2-7	TRBV20-1	CSPYYTVYEQYF	TGCAGTCCTTACTATACCGTCTACGAGCAGTACTTC
many	TRBD2	TRBJ2-7	TRBV25-1	CASSDSGTSEQYF	TGTGCCAGCAGTGATAGCGGGACGAGCGAGCAGTACTTC
few	TRBD2	TRBJ2-5	TRBV7-8	CASSFSSGTAYQETQYF	TGTGCCAGCAGCTTTAGTAGCGGGACCGCTTACCAAGAGACCCAGTACTTC
NA	NA	TRBJ1-2	TRBV19	CASSTVLSYGYTF	TGTGCCAGTAGTACAGTCCTGAGCTATGGCTACACCTTC
few	NA	TRBJ1-2	TRBV18	CASSPGPTSYGYTF	TGTGCCAGCTCACCCGGACCCACGAGCTATGGCTACACCTTC
few	NA	TRBJ2-1	TRBV27	CASSLFNVGETSEQFF	TGTGCCAGCAGTTTATTTAATGTGGGAGAGACTAGTGAGCAGTTCTTC
few	TRBD1	TRBJ2-7	TRBV6-2/TRBV6-3	CASSPADRAEQYF	TGTGCCAGCAGTCCCGCGGACAGGGCCGAGCAGTACTTC
many	NA	TRBJ2-7	TRBV20-1	CSVPPLTGEQYF	TGCAGTGTTCCACCCCTGACAGGCGAGCAGTACTTC
many	NA	TRBJ1-5	TRBV20-1	CSAATRDNSGQPQHF	TGCAGTGCCGCAACCCGGGACAACTCCGGCCAGCCCCAGCATTTT
NA	TRBD1	TRBJ2-1	TRBV30	CAWTPLGTGYNEQFF	TGTGCCTGGACCCCTCTTGGGACAGGGTACAATGAGCAGTTCTTC
NA	NA	TRBJ2-2	TRBV6-2/TRBV6-3	CASSYMGGDGELFF	TGTGCCAGCAGTTACATGGGGGGAGACGGGGAGCTGTTTTTT
many	NA	TRBJ2-7	TRBV5-1	CASSLFRGNSYEQYF	TGCGCCAGCAGCTTGTTTAGAGGCAACTCCTACGAGCAGTACTTC
NA	NA	TRBJ1-3	TRBV10-3	CAISESTAGTGDTIYF	TGTGCCATCAGTGAGTCGACCGCCGGCACGGGGGACACCATATATTTT
many	NA	TRBJ2-1	TRBV6-2/TRBV6-3	CASEVPARTNEQFF	TGTGCCAGCGAGGTCCCCGCAAGAACAAATGAGCAGTTCTTC
few	TRBD2	TRBJ2-7	TRBV25-1	CATPRGSGSDEQYF	TGTGCCACCCCAAGGGGTAGCGGGAGCGACGAGCAGTACTTC
few	TRBD1	TRBJ2-1	TRBV29-1	CSVEDRAGGEQFF	TGCAGCGTTGAGGACAGGGCAGGGGGTGAGCAGTTCTTC
many	TRBD2	TRBJ2-2	TRBV20-1	CSARPGLAGTGELFF	TGCAGTGCTAGACCCGGACTAGCGGGCACCGGGGAGCTGTTTTTT
NA	NA	TRBJ2-1	TRBV3-1	CASAPRAVPSAYNEQFF	TGTGCCAGCGCCCCAAGAGCGGTCCCTAGCGCGTACAATGAGCAGTTCTTC
few	TRBD2	TRBJ2-3	TRBV5-4	CASSLMGLAGGADTQYF	TGTGCCAGCAGCTTGATGGGACTAGCGGGAGGTGCAGATACGCAGTATTTT
NA	NA	TRBJ2-7	TRBV12-3/TRBV12-4	CASSRSGNLYEQYF	TGTGCCAGCAGTCGGTCAGGTAATCTATACGAGCAGTACTTC
many	TRBD1	TRBJ2-1	TRBV7-3	CASSTLGRRGNEQFF	TGTGCCAGCAGCACCCTCGGGCGCAGGGGGAATGAGCAGTTCTTC
many	NA	TRBJ2-1	TRBV24-1	CATSDPSHENEQFF	TGTGCCACCAGTGACCCGAGTCATGAGAATGAGCAGTTCTTC
many	NA	TRBJ2-7	TRBV5-1	CASSSGRLEYEQYF	TGCGCCAGCAGCTCGGGACGACTTGAGTACGAGCAGTACTTC
NA	TRBD2	TRBJ2-1	TRBV10-3	CAISSGKRENNEQFF	TGTGCCATCAGTAGCGGGAAGCGGGAGAACAATGAGCAGTTCTTC
many	NA	TRBJ2-7	TRBV20-1	CSARETASYEQYF	TGCAGTGCTAGAGAGACAGCCTCCTACGAGCAGTACTTC
many	NA	TRBJ2-1	TRBV29-1	CSVEDYRQGGLSEQFF	TGCAGCGTTGAAGATTATCGGCAGGGTGGGTTGAGTGAGCAGTTCTTC
NA	NA	TRBJ1-5	TRBV18	CASPPVRGHNQPQHF	TGTGCCAGCCCCCCCGTGCGGGGGCACAATCAGCCCCAGCATTTT
NA	NA	TRBJ2-6	TRBV21-1	CASNLGENRAGANVLTF	TGTGCCAGCAACCTAGGGGAAAACAGAGCTGGGGCCAACGTCCTGACTTTC
few	TRBD1	TRBJ1-4	TRBV20-1	CSAGQLTTNEKLFF	TGCAGTGCGGGACAGTTAACAACTAATGAAAAACTGTTTTTT
NA	TRBD2	TRBJ2-1	TRBV10-3	CAISESLAGRNEQFF	TGTGCCATCAGTGAGAGTCTAGCGGGAAGAAATGAGCAGTTCTTC
many	TRBD2	TRBJ2-7	TRBV11-1	CASSSHPGGEQYF	TGTGCCAGCAGCTCGCACCCGGGGGGAGAGCAGTACTTC
few	NA	TRBJ2-6	TRBV6-5	CASSYTGSPGANVLTF	TGTGCCAGCAGTTACACAGGGAGCCCTGGGGCCAACGTCCTGACTTTC
many	TRBD1	TRBJ2-4	TRBV18	CASSPGQGRNIQYF	TGTGCCAGCTCACCGGGACAGGGAAGAAACATTCAGTACTTC
many	TRBD2	TRBJ2-1	TRBV6-1	CASTAGGLGIEQFF	TGTGCCAGCACGGCGGGAGGCCTAGGGATTGAGCAGTTCTTC
NA	TRBD2	TRBJ2-5	TRBV12-3/TRBV12-4	CASSFGRGTRETQYF	TGTGCCAGCAGTTTTGGGAGGGGTACTCGGGAGACCCAGTACTTC
many	NA	TRBJ2-7	TRBV5-1	CASSLAGLYGQYF	TGCGCCAGCAGCTTGGCCGGTCTCTACGGGCAGTACTTC